This entry features one T cell receptor (beta chain) sequence. Its target is unknown. Only patients with spare fresh-frozen tumor and over two years of follow-up were included. Losses at the gene ends were 4 bases for V and 4 bases for J; bases not matched to a gene: 6. Germline V gives CDR1 LGHNA, CDR2 YSLEER. This CDR3 contains 15 residues. The data stem from a study of glioma-infiltrating T cells after dendritic cell vaccination. Amplification used 60 V beta primers and 13 J beta primers. Clones were read by immunoSEQ multiplex PCR, and TCRdb kept only the in-frame ones, dropping some. Of roughly 90,000 clones listed, 86% were seen once; the top ten hold roughly 14%. Study findings and constraints: Longer survival after dendritic cell vaccination followed higher pretreatment TIL content.

The sequenced sample was blood, obtained before dendritic cell vaccination. The TCR was taken from a human donor with glioblastoma. The rearrangement links TRBV4-3 to TRBJ2-2, with 7 bases that match TRBD2. The CDR3 nucleotides are TGCGCCAGCAGCCTCCTTTGGGGGGGCACCGGGGAGCTGTTTTTT. Encoded protein: CASSLLWGGTGELFF.